The rows below give T cell receptor beta chains drawn from one sample of a study of T cell changes during pregnancy in multiple sclerosis. Assay used: immunoSEQ multiplex PCR; TCRdb lists only in-frame clones, some missing. The sample has around 83,000 clones, over 80% seen once. Sequencing was performed on CD4+ T cells from peripheral blood mononuclear cells, taken in the second trimester of pregnancy. All receptors come from a female donor with multiple sclerosis, enrolled in a pregnancy study. CDR3s leave out the opening cysteine and the closing phenylalanine or tryptophan. The order of the fields is J gene, V gene, CDR3 protein.

>TRBJ2-7|TRBV6-9
ASSCPGIWDEQY
>TRBJ2-1|TRBV4-1
ASSQDQRGGGNEQF
>TRBJ2-1|TRBV7-2
ASRKMGTSHNEQF
>TRBJ1-2|TRBV7-2
ASSSGGQGYT
>TRBJ2-7|TRBV5-6
ASSLYDRGSYEQY
>TRBJ2-3|TRBV5-1
ASSSEDTQY
>TRBJ2-1|TRBV5-1
ASSLAGVYNEQF
>TRBJ2-3|TRBV5-1
ASSLGRTDTQY
>TRBJ1-2|TRBV28
ASSPTGNYGYT
>TRBJ1-1|TRBV5-4
ASSFGGTLSQNTEAF
>TRBJ2-3|TRBV6-6
ASKIRGGEGTDTQY
>TRBJ1-1|TRBV11-2
ASSRQGTGSTEAF
>TRBJ1-2|TRBV6-1
ASSEGAVAYGYT
>TRBJ2-3|TRBV5-1
ASRSRDSKGDTQY
>TRBJ2-5|TRBV9
ASSVSGDPLETQY
>TRBJ1-5|TRBV19
ASSMGQGGPNGQPQH
>TRBJ2-5|TRBV30
AYRVKETQY
>TRBJ2-7|TRBV5-1
ASSLGPQYRDEQY
>TRBJ1-2|TRBV23-1
ASSLDRGLFNYGYT
>TRBJ1-6|TRBV6-5
ASSWDSRNNSPLH
>TRBJ2-7|TRBV27
ASSFSRLAGNYEQY
>TRBJ2-7|TRBV29-1
SAQQGVGYEQY
>TRBJ2-7|TRBV5-1
ASSPGSGAYEQY
>TRBJ2-3|TRBV15
ATALDRSADTQY
>TRBJ1-1|TRBV10-2
ASSEGVRAF
>TRBJ2-7|TRBV2
ASSRGQPAYEQY
>TRBJ1-2|TRBV4-1
ASSQGGEILYGYT
>TRBJ2-1|TRBV6-4
ASSGWTSGRALDEQF